The T cell receptor (beta chain) described here comes from a study of T cell changes during pregnancy in multiple sclerosis. Sequencing used immunoSEQ multiplex PCR; TCRdb keeps in-frame clones, though not all of them. In the table there are 49,000 or so clones, 92% of which are singletons. Germline lookup yields CDR1 LGHNA and CDR2 YNFKEQ. There are 16 residues in the CDR3. Trimming took off 1 base at V and 1 base at J, with 13 bases between the two ends. This sequence joins TRBV4-2 and TRBJ1-1; the D gene is possibly TRBD1 (5 bases). Here the sequenced sample was peripheral blood, taken in the third trimester of pregnancy. The clonotype was recovered from a female donor with multiple sclerosis, enrolled in a pregnancy study. Here the CDR3 reads CASSQAEGGGNTEAFF. The CDR3 DNA reads TGTGCCAGCAGCCAAGCGGAAGGCGGGGGGAACACTGAAGCTTTCTTT.